This passage covers 31 T cell receptor beta chains from one sample sequenced in a study of shared clonotypes between healthy human individuals. The table came from immunoSEQ multiplex PCR; TCRdb's copy has only in-frame clones and leaves some out. The repertoire holds roughly 2.2 million clones, with under 95% as singletons. The material sequenced was naive CD4+ T cells from PBMCs. Subset indicated: CD45RA+ positively selected. Receptors were obtained from a man younger than 30 in good health. Some clones in this sample may be carry-over from other donors' samples.

J is TRBJ2-3 and V is TRBV14; D is uncertain. Trimming removed 5 bases from V and 5 bases from J, with 11 bases in between. Germline V gene data show CDR1 as SGHDN and CDR2 as FVKESK. The CDR3 covers 13 residues. The CDR3 spells CASSSHLLDTQYF. The CDR3 bases are TGTGCCAGCAGCTCTCACCTCTTAGATACGCAGTATTTT. Based on the CDR3 plus reference TRBV14 and TRBJ2-3, the full variable domain is EAGVTQFPSHSVIEKGQTVTLRCDPISGHDNLYWYRRVMGKEIKFLLHFVKESKQDESGMPNNRFLAERTGGTYSTLKVQPAELEDSGVYFCASSSHLLDTQYFGPGTRLTVL.

The chain has TRBV11-2 and TRBJ2-1, with TRBD2 identical over 7 bases. Germline CDR1 is SGHAT and CDR2 is FQNNGV. With 5 bases clipped from V and 0 bases from J, the junction kept 16 bases outside the gene matches. CDR3 size: 19 residues. CDR3: CASSPDGGAGRSSYNEQFF. Written as DNA, the CDR3 is TGTGCCAGCAGCCCCGATGGAGGAGCCGGGAGGAGCTCCTACAATGAGCAGTTCTTC. Full variable domain (missing parts from reference TRBV11-2 and TRBJ2-1): EAGVAQSPRYKIIEKRQSVAFWCNPISGHATLYWYQQILGQGPKLLIQFQNNGVVDDSQLPKDRFSAERLKGVDSTLKIQPAKLEDSAVYLCASSPDGGAGRSSYNEQFFGPGTRLTVL.

In the case of this clone: Other DNA sequences in the same sample also yield this CDR3. This sequence joins TRBV2 and TRBJ1-1; TRBD1 agrees at 8 bases. The germline CDR1 and CDR2 sequences are SNHLY and FYNNEI. The V and J ends lost 8 bases and 1 base, in that order; junction bases with no gene match: 3. The length of the CDR3 is 13 residues. As DNA, the CDR3 is TGTGCCAGCTCGGACAGGGCGAACACTGAAGCTTTCTTT. Translated, it gives CASSDRANTEAFF.

In nucleotides, the CDR3 is TGCGCCAGCCGTTGGGACAGGGGAACGGGTGGCTACACCTTC. Protein product: CASRWDRGTGGYTF. This chain joins TRBV5-1 and TRBJ1-2, with 10 nucleotides matching TRBD1. Trimming removed 7 bases from V and 7 bases from J; junction bases left unmatched: 10. The CDR3 covers 14 residues. Germline CDR1 and CDR2: SGHRS and YFSETQ.

V and J are TRBV9 and TRBJ2-2; 8 bases are a match to TRBD2. The junction had 6 bases not matched to a gene; V was cut back by 4 bases and J by 4 bases. This CDR3 is built from 15 residues. The germline gives CDR1 SGDLS, CDR2 YYNGEE. CDR3 bases: TGTGCCAGCAGCCCAATCGGGGGGGTCACCGGGGAGCTGTTTTTT. It specifies CASSPIGGVTGELFF.

The rearrangement links TRBV7-3 to TRBJ2-3; tentatively, D is TRBD2 (6 bases). CDR1 and CDR2 (germline): SGHTA, FQGTGA. The length of the CDR3 is 15 residues. V gave up 3 bases and J gave up 1 base, with 11 bases separating them. DNA of the CDR3: TGTGCCAGCAGCTTTTCGGGCGGGGGCACAGATACGCAGTATTTT. Amino acids: CASSFSGGGTDTQYF.

V usage is TRBV23-1 and J usage is TRBJ1-5; 9 positions agree with TRBD1. TRBV23-1 is noted as an ORF with a role that remains uncertain. The CDR3 totals 19 residues. J lost 0 bases, V lost 7 bases, and 16 bases had no gene match. The CDR3 spells CASNPSGTGPVYSNQPQHF. CDR3 DNA: TGCGCCAGCAACCCATCAGGGACAGGGCCCGTTTATAGCAATCAGCCCCAGCATTTT.

This chain joins TRBV18 and TRBJ1-1; no clear D. Germline V gene data show CDR1 as KGHSH and CDR2 as LQKENI. The CDR3 length is 16 residues. V was trimmed by 6 bases and J by 4 bases, leaving 21 bases between them. The CDR3: CASSQSPPGLITEAFF. DNA of the CDR3: TGTGCCAGCTCCCAAAGCCCCCCTGGGTTGATCACTGAAGCTTTCTTT.

V usage is TRBV30 and J usage is TRBJ2-1; D gene unclear. This CDR3 is 14 amino acids long. Germline V lookup: CDR1 GTSNPN, CDR2 SVGIG (reference sequence). V was trimmed by 5 bases and J by 1 base, leaving 12 bases between them. This chain's CDR3 is CAWGRAASYNEQFF. CDR3 DNA sequence: TGTGCCTGGGGCCGGGCGGCGTCCTACAATGAGCAGTTCTTC. Full variable domain (rest looked up from reference TRBV30 and TRBJ2-1): SQTIHQWPATLVQPVGSPLSLECTVEGTSNPNLYWYRQAAGRGLQLLFYSVGIGQISSEVPQNLSASRPQDRQFILSSKKLLLSDSGFYLCAWGRAASYNEQFFGPGTRLTVL.

The gene calls are TRBV5-1 and TRBJ2-1, with 7 nucleotides matching TRBD2. Germline V gene sequence: CDR1 SGHRS, CDR2 YFSETQ. CDR3 length equals 13 residues. Trimming took 4 bases from V and 8 from J; bases not matched to a gene: 6. The CDR3 region is CASSRGEIYEQFF. The CDR3 nucleotides read TGCGCCAGCAGCCGGGGGGAGATTTATGAGCAGTTCTTC.

The chain couples TRBV15 to TRBJ1-4, with TRBD1 matching over 7 bases. The CDR3 covers 16 residues. Germline CDR1 reads LNHNV; CDR2 reads YYDKDF (reference sequence). V shed 0 bases and J 7 bases; nucleotides not matched to a gene: 8. CDR3 DNA sequence: TGTGCCACCAGCAGAGATAAGGCAGGGGGTCGTGAAAAACTGTTTTTT. This sequence encodes CATSRDKAGGREKLFF.

The table lists this clone with a few counts. The chain recombines TRBV5-4 with TRBJ2-7; 9 nucleotides line up with TRBD2. With 0 bases clipped from V and 3 bases from J, the junction kept 4 bases outside the gene matches. Looked up from germline, CDR1 is SGHNT and CDR2 is YYREEE (reference sequence). The CDR3 sequence is 15 residues long. In DNA form, the CDR3 reads TGTGCCAGCAGCTTGGTAGGTAGCGGGAGCTACGAGCAGTACTTC. It codes for CASSLVGSGSYEQYF.

This clone was detected once. V gene TRBV15 combines with J gene TRBJ2-7; D unresolved. The V gene lost 1 base and the J gene lost 11 bases, with 15 bases spanning the gap. The CDR3 loop spans 13 amino acids. Germline V gives CDR1 LNHNV, CDR2 YYDKDF (reference sequence). The CDR3 region has the DNA TGTGCCACCAGCAGAGGCCAAGGAGTGCGCAAGTACTTC. This sequence encodes CATSRGQGVRKYF.

The V call is TRBV25-1, the J call TRBJ2-1; D assignment may be TRBD1 or TRBD2 (6 bases each). The CDR3 is 18 amino acids. The V end was cut by 1 base, the J end by 0 bases, with 16 bases between. Germline V lookup: CDR1 MGHDK, CDR2 SYGVNS. Written as DNA, the CDR3 is TGTGCCAGCAGTGAATTAAGTCACAGGGAGGACTCCTACAATGAGCAGTTCTTC. It is translated as CASSELSHREDSYNEQFF.

The genes are TRBV11-2 and TRBJ1-5; 9 bases map to TRBD1. Germline V CDR1 and CDR2: SGHAT, FQNNGV. Trimming at V came to 5 bases and at J to 2 bases, leaving 4 bases not matched to a gene. The CDR3 has 15 amino acids. CDR3 DNA sequence: TGTGCCAGCAGCCCCGGACAGGGGCGCAATCAGCCCCAGCATTTT. Its protein product is CASSPGQGRNQPQHF.

Worth noting for this clone: The same CDR3 also results from other DNA sequences found in this sample. The rearrangement links TRBV5-1 to TRBJ2-5, with D possibly being TRBD2 (6 bases). The V and J ends lost 4 bases and 1 base respectively, with 8 bases between them. This CDR3 region has 13 residues. Germline V lookup: CDR1 SGHRS, CDR2 YFSETQ. CDR3 sequence reads: CASSAGPQETQYF. As DNA, the CDR3 is TGCGCCAGCAGCGCGGGACCCCAAGAGACCCAGTACTTC.

This chain connects TRBV6-1 to TRBJ1-1; TRBD1 might be the D (5 bases). CDR1 MNHNS and CDR2 SASEGT come from the germline V gene. The CDR3 runs to 14 residues. V dropped 2 bases and J dropped 6 bases, with 13 bases sitting between them. The CDR3 DNA sequence: TGTGCCAGCAGTGAATGGGGACGGGGAGCTGAAGCTTTCTTT. Translation: CASSEWGRGAEAFF.

This chain connects TRBV6-1 to TRBJ2-7, with D perhaps matching TRBD1 (6 bases). V dropped 6 bases and J dropped 2 bases, with 14 bases sitting between them. The germline CDR1 and CDR2 sequences are MNHNS and SASEGT. This CDR3 region has 14 residues. CDR3 region: CASSRGQTAYEQYF. The CDR3 bases are TGTGCCAGCAGCCGGGGACAAACAGCCTACGAGCAGTACTTC.

This chain uses TRBV5-6 with TRBJ2-1; D could derive from TRBD1 or TRBD2 (5 bases each). The V gene's germline CDR1 is SGHDT and CDR2 YYEEEE. The CDR3 is 16 residues long. V lost 0 bases and J 9 bases, leaving 19 bases between the germline ends. For the CDR3, the DNA is TGTGCCAGCAGCTTGGCCGGGGACCGTCGAGCGGCTGAGCAGTTCTTC. Protein product: CASSLAGDRRAAEQFF.

The chain joins TRBV6-4 to TRBJ2-1; TRBD1 matches at 9 bases. The CDR3 is 18 residues long. V shed 5 bases and J 5 bases; nucleotides not matched to a gene: 16. CDR1 MRHNA and CDR2 SNTAGT come from the germline V gene. CDR3 sequence reads: CASSPTGTGSPSDNEQFF. In nucleotides, the CDR3 is TGTGCCAGCAGTCCGACCGGGACAGGGTCCCCCTCGGACAATGAGCAGTTCTTC.

This rearrangement joins TRBV7-9 to TRBJ1-4; 7 nucleotides match TRBD1. Germline V gene lookup returns CDR1 SEHNR and CDR2 FQNEAQ (reference sequence). The J segment lost 6 bases and the V segment lost 6 bases, leaving 7 bases of the junction unmatched. CDR3 size: 14 residues. As DNA, the CDR3 is TGTGCCAGCAGTTTCACAGGGGCCCATGAAAAACTGTTTTTT. Protein product: CASSFTGAHEKLFF.

The J gene is TRBJ2-7, the V gene TRBV11-2; D assignment may be TRBD1 or TRBD2 (5 bases each). Germline lookup yields CDR1 SGHAT and CDR2 FQNNGV. Trimming left V 5 bases short and J 2 bases short, with 13 bases between. This CDR3 spans 14 amino acids. The CDR3 DNA reads as TGTGCCAGCAGCCAAAACCGGGACGCCTACGAGCAGTACTTC. Translation gives CASSQNRDAYEQYF.

The chain links TRBV6-1 to TRBJ2-4; 7 bases fit TRBD2. Germline trimming cut 0 bases from V and 1 base from J; bases unmatched to any gene: 18. The V gene's germline CDR1 is MNHNS and CDR2 SASEGT. The CDR3 is made up of 21 amino acids. CDR3 sequence reads: CASSEAEPSSGIITAKNIQYF. The CDR3 coding sequence is TGTGCCAGCAGTGAAGCGGAGCCTTCCAGCGGGATAATTACGGCCAAAAACATTCAGTACTTC.

In its sample, this clone was seen once. Different DNA sequences within this sample yield the same CDR3. The chain uses TRBV5-1 and TRBJ1-5; 7 nucleotides agree with TRBD1. Per germline, CDR1 SGHRS and CDR2 YFSETQ. Losses at the gene ends were 0 bases for V and 3 bases for J; bases not matched to a gene: 3. This CDR3 region has 15 residues. The CDR3 loop is CASSLGGTDNQPQHF. CDR3 bases: TGCGCCAGCAGCTTGGGGGGGACAGACAATCAGCCCCAGCATTTT.

This rearrangement joins TRBV6-6 to TRBJ1-4; possibly TRBD1 for D (5 bases). V was cut by 0 bases and J by 8 bases, with 13 bases left in between. In germline, CDR1 is MNHNY, CDR2 SVGAGI (reference sequence). This CDR3 region has 15 residues. CDR3 nucleotide sequence: TGTGCCAGCAGTTACTCCCCCAGGGATTACGAAAAACTGTTTTTT. Residues: CASSYSPRDYEKLFF.

The rearrangement joins TRBV6-5 to TRBJ1-2, with 7 bases fitting TRBD1. J was trimmed by 8 bases and V by 2 bases; bases with no gene match: 8. This CDR3 comprises 14 residues. Germline V lookup: CDR1 MNHEY, CDR2 SVGAGI. The CDR3 protein is CASSYQGESQGYTF. CDR3 nucleotide sequence: TGTGCCAGCAGTTACCAGGGGGAATCCCAAGGCTACACCTTC.

This clone occurred once. At the DNA level, this CDR3 is encoded by other sequences in the same sample as well. V usage is TRBV27 and J usage is TRBJ2-2; D may match TRBD1 or TRBD2 (7 bases each). V was trimmed by 4 bases and J by 5 bases, leaving 11 bases between them. From germline, CDR1 is MNHEY and CDR2 SMNVEV (reference sequence). CDR3 length: 14 residues. This chain's CDR3 is CASSSRGGTGELFF. CDR3 DNA: TGTGCCAGCAGTTCCAGGGGGGGGACCGGGGAGCTGTTTTTT.

The rearrangement uses TRBV7-2 and TRBJ1-2; no definite D call. The CDR3 extends over 15 amino acids. V lost 1 base, J lost 5 bases, and 14 bases lay in between. The V gene's germline CDR1 is SGHTA and CDR2 FQGNSA. The CDR3 reads CASSLDTAGGYGYTF. As DNA, the CDR3 is TGTGCCAGCAGCTTAGATACAGCCGGCGGGTATGGCTACACCTTC.

J is TRBJ2-1 and V is TRBV5-4; D is unresolved. CDR3 length: 14 residues. The V end was cut by 3 bases, the J end by 5 bases, with 12 bases between. The germline V gene has CDR1 SGHNT and CDR2 YYREEE (reference sequence). The CDR3 DNA is TGTGCCAGCAGCTCCCCTAGTCGGGACAATGAGCAGTTCTTC. It specifies CASSSPSRDNEQFF.

The V gene is TRBV4-1, the J gene TRBJ1-1, with D perhaps TRBD1 (5 bases). Germline V CDR1 and CDR2: MGHRA, YSYEKL. The CDR3 runs to 15 residues. V was trimmed by 4 bases and J by 5 bases, leaving 17 bases between them. The chain's CDR3 is CASSPYPAGGTEAFF. The DNA for the CDR3 is TGCGCCAGCAGCCCTTACCCAGCCGGGGGGACTGAAGCTTTCTTT.

This chain connects TRBV2 to TRBJ1-2; 8 bases map to TRBD1. The CDR3 sequence is 15 residues long. V lost 5 bases, J lost 1 base, and 6 bases stayed unmatched. CDR1 SNHLY and CDR2 FYNNEI come from the germline V gene. CDR3 nucleotides: TGTGCCAGCAGTTCAGGGGGCCGGCTTAACTATGGCTACACCTTC. This gives the protein CASSSGGRLNYGYTF. Full variable domain (rest looked up from reference TRBV2 and TRBJ1-2): EPEVTQTPSHQVTQMGQEVILRCVPISNHLYFYWYRQILGQKVEFLVSFYNNEISEKSEIFDDQFSVERPDGSNFTLKIRSTKLEDSAMYFCASSSGGRLNYGYTFGSGTRLTVV.